This TCR beta chain was sequenced in a study of blood T cell repertoires in COVID-19. The CDR3 has 15 amino acids. V was pared by 5 bases and J by 7 bases, with 10 bases of the junction left unmatched. Germline lookup yields CDR1 SGHVS and CDR2 FQNEAQ. The assay was immunoSEQ multiplex PCR, and TCRdb's table has in-frame clones only and misses some. The profile covers 120,000 or so clones, with 86% appearing a single time and around 4.7% taken by the ten largest. This clone was picked up one time. The chain links TRBV7-8 to TRBJ1-3, with 8 bases identical to TRBD1. Input material: peripheral blood. This receptor was obtained from a man aged 35 to 55 with acute or convalescent COVID-19. The CDR3 DNA follows: TGTGCCAGCAGCCCCAAGACAGGGGAGGGGAACACCATATATTTT. Translating gives CASSPKTGEGNTIYF.